Shown below are 20 T cell receptor beta chains from a single sample sequenced in a study of T cell repertoires in aging, cancer and after chemotherapy. TRB rearrangements spanning V, D and J were amplified using mixed TRB-A/B primers. In TCRdb, the multiplex PCR reads were re-called with MiXCR into one record per CDR3 protein. The sample consists of 7,900 or so distinct CDR3 sequences, 30% to 40% of them appearing once. The template was genomic DNA from peripheral blood, not RNA. The source material was blood. Receptors were obtained from a human donor in good health.

Notes on this clonotype: The junction differs from germline at one of its ends, possibly a read error. The CDR3 DNA reads as TGCGCCAGCAGCTCCCAGGGCGGGGGTGACTATGGCTACACCTTC. Its translation: CASSSQGGGDYGYTF. The chain links TRBV5-5 to TRBJ1-2; possibly TRBD1 for D (5 bases). The CDR3 covers 15 residues. The germline V gene has CDR1 SGHKS and CDR2 YYEKEE (reference sequence).

Relative to its sample, this clonotype is medium-sized. J is TRBJ2-3 and V is TRBV19, with 8 bases that match TRBD1. The germline CDR1 and CDR2 sequences are LNHDA and SQIVND (reference sequence). The CDR3 totals 13 residues. V lost 6 bases and J lost 3; bases outside the gene matches: 2. The CDR3 sequence is CASSDRGTDTQYF. For the CDR3, the DNA is TGTGCCAGTAGCGACAGGGGAACAGATACGCAGTATTTT.

This chain connects TRBV6-2 or TRBV6-3 to TRBJ2-5, with D perhaps matching TRBD2 (6 bases). This CDR3 region has 15 residues. V was pared by 8 bases and J by 3 bases, with 19 bases between. Germline loops: CDR1 MNHEY, CDR2 SVGEGT. DNA of the CDR3: TGTGCCAGCGGTCAGCGGGTAGCGAGGGAAGAGACCCAGTACTTC. Protein product: CASGQRVAREETQYF.

This clonotype qualifies as medium-sized. CDR3 region: CACQRQANTEAFF. CDR3 bases: TGTGCCTGCCAAAGACAGGCAAACACTGAAGCTTTCTTT. V and J are TRBV6-5 and TRBJ1-1, with D possibly TRBD1 on 6 matching bases. The CDR3 covers 13 residues. The germline gives CDR1 MNHEY, CDR2 SVGAGI. V was trimmed by 11 bases and J by 2 bases, leaving 15 bases between them.

The V call is TRBV21-1, the J call TRBJ2-5; TRBD1 reflects the table's D call only, with no check against the DNA. TRBV21-1 is listed as a pseudogene. The CDR3 has 12 amino acids. This CDR3 reads CASSRGLETQYF. CDR3 DNA sequence: TGTGCCAGCAGCAGGGGGTTAGAGACCCAGTACTTC.

By share, this clonotype counts as medium-sized (0.01 to 0.1%). The rearrangement uses TRBV7-9 and TRBJ2-7; D is unclear. CDR3 length equals 14 residues. The V end was cut by 2 bases, the J end by 0 bases, with 8 bases between. Germline V gene data show CDR1 as SEHNR and CDR2 as FQNEAQ (reference sequence). CDR3 sequence (DNA): TGTGCCAGCAGCTTAACGGCCTTCTCCTACGAGCAGTACTTC. This translates into CASSLTAFSYEQYF.

This clonotype has only a few counts. This sequence joins TRBV6-4 and TRBJ1-2; D uncertain. Germline V gene sequence: CDR1 MRHNA, CDR2 SNTAGT. Trimming stripped 4 bases from V and 1 base from J, with 4 bases between. CDR3 length equals 12 residues. The CDR3 region has the DNA TGTGCCAGCAGTGTTCTTAACTATGGCTACACCTTC. It is translated as CASSVLNYGYTF.

This chain joins TRBV12-3 or TRBV12-4 and TRBJ2-1; no clear D gene. The CDR3 contains 12 residues. Trimming cost V 5 bases and J 7 bases, with 9 bases left between them. This CDR3 is CASSHPGNEQFF. CDR3 coding DNA: TGTGCCAGCAGTCACCCAGGAAATGAGCAGTTCTTC.

There are a few counts of this clonotype. The chain uses TRBV19 and TRBJ2-5, with 7 positions matching TRBD1. Germline V CDR1 and CDR2: LNHDA, SQIVND (reference sequence). The CDR3 has 15 amino acids. V was pared by 4 bases and J by 0 bases, with 5 bases of the junction left unmatched. CDR3 amino acids: CASSTYRGNQETQYF. CDR3 DNA: TGTGCCAGTAGTACGTACAGGGGTAACCAAGAGACCCAGTACTTC.

This clonotype has more than one count but fewer than ten. The V call is TRBV12-3 or TRBV12-4, the J call TRBJ2-7, with a weak D call TRBD2 (6 bases). The CDR3 loop spans 14 amino acids. Trimming stripped 2 bases from V and 2 bases from J, with 10 bases between. The CDR3 DNA sequence: TGTGCCAGCAGTTTAAGGGCGGGACCCTACGAGCAGTACTTC. It yields the protein CASSLRAGPYEQYF.

The chain joins TRBV5-1 to TRBJ2-2; 7 bases map to TRBD1. Trimming removed 5 bases from V and 1 base from J; junction bases left unmatched: 8. The germline gives CDR1 SGHRS, CDR2 YFSETQ. The CDR3 is made up of 16 amino acids. The CDR3 here is CASRPPGGRNTGELFF. The CDR3 DNA reads TGCGCCAGCAGACCCCCAGGGGGTCGGAACACCGGGGAGCTGTTTTTT.

V usage is TRBV7-2 and J usage is TRBJ2-2, with 10 nucleotides matching TRBD1. The CDR3 sequence is 15 residues long. Unmatched junction bases numbered 2, after V lost 2 bases and J lost 5 bases. The germline V gene encodes CDR1 SGHTA and CDR2 FQGNSA. The CDR3 loop is CASSLMGQGTGELFF. The DNA for the CDR3 is TGTGCCAGCAGCTTAATGGGACAGGGGACCGGGGAGCTGTTTTTT.

This chain uses TRBV6-5 with TRBJ2-1, with D possibly matching TRBD2 (5 bases). The CDR3 spans 14 residues. The germline V and J ends were trimmed by 6 bases and 0 bases, with 9 bases remaining between them. Germline V CDR1 and CDR2: MNHEY, SVGAGI. The DNA of the CDR3 is TGTGCCAGCAGGCTAGCTCTCTCCTACAATGAGCAGTTCTTC. This codes for CASRLALSYNEQFF.

This clonotype was found a few times. V gene TRBV20-1 combines with J gene TRBJ2-1, with D possibly matching TRBD2 (6 bases). Trimming pared 0 bases from V and 6 bases from J, leaving 15 bases between. CDR3 size: 15 residues. Germline V gives CDR1 DFQATT, CDR2 SNEGSKA (reference sequence). The CDR3 nucleotides read TGCAGTGCTAGAGATCTATCGGGAGATGGCAATGAGCAGTTCTTC. Its translation is CSARDLSGDGNEQFF.

Points on this clonotype: Germline and junction disagree at one end, which may indicate a read error. The chain combines TRBV19 with TRBJ2-3, with TRBD1 identical over 9 bases. In germline, CDR1 is LNHDA, CDR2 SQIVND (reference sequence). This CDR3 comprises 15 residues. CDR3 sequence: CVSSMVGQGIDTQYF. DNA of the CDR3: TGTGTCAGTAGTATGGTCGGACAGGGGATAGATACGCAGTATTTT. Looking up the rest from reference TRBV19 and TRBJ2-3 gives the full variable domain: DGGITQSPKYLFRKEGQNVTLSCEQNLNHDAMYWYRQDPGQGLRLIYYSQIVNDFQKGDIAEGYSVSREKKESFPLTVTSAQKNPTAFYLCVSSMVGQGIDTQYFGPGTRLTVL.

The table lists this clonotype with a count of one. V and J are TRBV27 and TRBJ1-2, with a weak D call TRBD1 (6 bases). This CDR3 comprises 11 residues. The V gene's germline CDR1 is MNHEY and CDR2 SMNVEV (reference sequence). Trimming removed 9 bases from V and 8 bases from J, with 13 bases in between. The CDR3 nucleotides are TGTGCCAGTGCACAGGGAATCGGCTACACCTTC. This translates into CASAQGIGYTF.

The chain's CDR3 is CASQTKGAGEKLFF. In DNA form, the CDR3 reads TGTGCCAGCCAGACCAAGGGGGCTGGTGAAAAACTGTTTTTT. This rearrangement joins TRBV6-1 to TRBJ1-4; TRBD1 matches 7 bases. From germline, CDR1 is MNHNS and CDR2 SASEGT. The CDR3 is made up of 14 amino acids. V dropped 8 bases and J dropped 7; count of bases not matched to a gene: 10.

This rearrangement joins TRBV20-1 to TRBJ2-3; D could derive from TRBD1 or TRBD2 (5 bases each). CDR3 size: 14 residues. V was pared by 6 bases and J by 2 bases, with 15 bases between. Germline V gene lookup returns CDR1 DFQATT and CDR2 SNEGSKA (reference sequence). CDR3 bases: TGCAGTGCCCGTGGGGCTAGCTTCACAGATACGCAGTATTTT. This codes for CSARGASFTDTQYF.

This clonotype is judged medium-sized. The J gene is TRBJ2-7, the V gene TRBV20-1, with D unclear. The CDR3 contains 14 residues. The V and J ends lost 0 bases and 2 bases respectively, with 11 bases between them. Per germline, CDR1 DFQATT and CDR2 SNEGSKA (reference sequence). CDR3 loop: CSARDNQRAYEQYF. CDR3 DNA sequence: TGCAGTGCTAGAGATAATCAGAGAGCCTACGAGCAGTACTTC.

By share, this clonotype ranks as medium-sized (0.01 to 0.1%). The chain couples TRBV20-1 to TRBJ1-2, with D maybe TRBD1 (5 bases). Germline V gene lookup returns CDR1 DFQATT and CDR2 SNEGSKA (reference sequence). The CDR3 covers 12 residues. V was cut by 7 bases and J by 4 bases, with 13 bases left in between. The CDR3 loop reads CSVRGGGYGYTF. CDR3 coding DNA: TGCAGTGTTCGGGGTGGGGGCTATGGCTACACCTTC.